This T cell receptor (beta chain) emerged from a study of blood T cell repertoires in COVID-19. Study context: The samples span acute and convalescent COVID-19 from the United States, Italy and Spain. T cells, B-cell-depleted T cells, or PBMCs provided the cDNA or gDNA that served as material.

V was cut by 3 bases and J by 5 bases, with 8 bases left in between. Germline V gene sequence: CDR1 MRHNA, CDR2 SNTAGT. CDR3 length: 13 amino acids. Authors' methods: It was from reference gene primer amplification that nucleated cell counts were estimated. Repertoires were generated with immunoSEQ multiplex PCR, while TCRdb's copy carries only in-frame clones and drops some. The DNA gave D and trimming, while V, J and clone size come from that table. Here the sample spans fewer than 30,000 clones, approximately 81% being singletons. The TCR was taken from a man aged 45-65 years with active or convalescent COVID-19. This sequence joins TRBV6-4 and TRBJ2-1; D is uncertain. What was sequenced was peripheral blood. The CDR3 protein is CASSDGPHNEQFF. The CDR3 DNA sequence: TGTGCCAGCAGTGATGGGCCCCACAATGAGCAGTTCTTC.